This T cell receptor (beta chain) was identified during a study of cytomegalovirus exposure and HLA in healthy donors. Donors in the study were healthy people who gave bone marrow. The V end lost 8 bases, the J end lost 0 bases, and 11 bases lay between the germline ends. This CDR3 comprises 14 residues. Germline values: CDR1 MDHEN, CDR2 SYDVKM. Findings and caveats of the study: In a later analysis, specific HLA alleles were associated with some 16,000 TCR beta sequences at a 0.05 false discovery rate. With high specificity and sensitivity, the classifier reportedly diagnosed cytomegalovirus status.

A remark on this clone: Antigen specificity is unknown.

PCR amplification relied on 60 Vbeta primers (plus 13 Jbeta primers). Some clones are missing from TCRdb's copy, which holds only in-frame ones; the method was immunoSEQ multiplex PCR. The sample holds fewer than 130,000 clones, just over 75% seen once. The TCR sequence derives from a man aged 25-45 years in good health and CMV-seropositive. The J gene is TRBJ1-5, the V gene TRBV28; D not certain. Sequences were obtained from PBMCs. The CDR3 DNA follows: TGTGCCAGCGGGCCGGCCTATAGCAATCAGCCCCAGCATTTT. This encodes CASGPAYSNQPQHF.